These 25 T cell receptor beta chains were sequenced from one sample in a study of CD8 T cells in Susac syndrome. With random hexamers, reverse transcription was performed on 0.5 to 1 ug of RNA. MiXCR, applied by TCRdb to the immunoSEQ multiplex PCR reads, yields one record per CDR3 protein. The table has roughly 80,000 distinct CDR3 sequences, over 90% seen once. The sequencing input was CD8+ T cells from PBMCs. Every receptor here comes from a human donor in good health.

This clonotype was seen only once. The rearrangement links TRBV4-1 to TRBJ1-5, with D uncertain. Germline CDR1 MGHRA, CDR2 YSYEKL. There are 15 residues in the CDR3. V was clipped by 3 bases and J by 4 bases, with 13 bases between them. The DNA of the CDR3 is TGCGCCAGCAGCCACGCATTAGACGGTAATCAGCCCCAGCATTTT. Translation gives CASSHALDGNQPQHF.

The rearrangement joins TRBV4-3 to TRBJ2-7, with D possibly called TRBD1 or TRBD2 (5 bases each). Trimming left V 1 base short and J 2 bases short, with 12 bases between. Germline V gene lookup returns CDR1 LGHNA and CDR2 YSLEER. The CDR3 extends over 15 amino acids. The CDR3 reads CASSQGLGVAYEQYF. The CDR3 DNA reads TGCGCCAGCAGCCAAGGGCTGGGGGTGGCCTACGAGCAGTACTTC.

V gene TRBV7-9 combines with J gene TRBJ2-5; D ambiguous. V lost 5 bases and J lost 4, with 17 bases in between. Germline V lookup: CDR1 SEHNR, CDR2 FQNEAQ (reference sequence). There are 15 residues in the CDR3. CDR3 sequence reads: CASSTTGPSGETQYF. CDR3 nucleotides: TGTGCCAGCAGCACCACCGGGCCTTCAGGAGAGACCCAGTACTTC.

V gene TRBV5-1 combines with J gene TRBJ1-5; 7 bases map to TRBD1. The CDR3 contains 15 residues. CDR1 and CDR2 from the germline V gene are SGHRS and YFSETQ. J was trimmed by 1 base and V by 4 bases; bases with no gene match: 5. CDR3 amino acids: CASSRTTGSNQPQHF. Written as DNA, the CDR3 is TGCGCCAGCAGCCGAACGACAGGGAGCAATCAGCCCCAGCATTTT.

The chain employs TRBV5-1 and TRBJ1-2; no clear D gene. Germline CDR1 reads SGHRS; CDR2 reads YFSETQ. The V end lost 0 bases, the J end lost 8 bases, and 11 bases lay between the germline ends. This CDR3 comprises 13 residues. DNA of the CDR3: TGCGCCAGCAGCTTGGGGGGAGTCGGCGGCTACACCTTC. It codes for CASSLGGVGGYTF.

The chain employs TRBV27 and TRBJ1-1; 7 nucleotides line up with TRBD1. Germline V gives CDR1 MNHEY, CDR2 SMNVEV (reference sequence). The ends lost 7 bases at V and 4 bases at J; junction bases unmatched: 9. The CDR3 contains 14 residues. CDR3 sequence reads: CASNPNRGLTEAFF. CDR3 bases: TGTGCCAGCAACCCAAACAGGGGACTCACTGAAGCTTTCTTT.

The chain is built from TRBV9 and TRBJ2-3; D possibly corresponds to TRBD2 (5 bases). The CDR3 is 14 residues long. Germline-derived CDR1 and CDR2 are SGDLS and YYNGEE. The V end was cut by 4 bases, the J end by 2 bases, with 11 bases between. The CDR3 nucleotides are TGTGCCAGCAGCAAAGCGGTGTTCACAGATACGCAGTATTTT. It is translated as CASSKAVFTDTQYF.

As DNA, the CDR3 is TGTGCCAGCAGTTACTCTGACAGGGGAGCCACTGAAGCTTTCTTT. This sequence encodes CASSYSDRGATEAFF. The chain carries TRBV6-6 and TRBJ1-1; 8 nucleotides align to TRBD1. Trimming removed 0 bases from V and 4 bases from J; junction bases left unmatched: 4. Germline CDR1 MNHNY, CDR2 SVGAGI (reference sequence). The CDR3 consists of 15 residues.

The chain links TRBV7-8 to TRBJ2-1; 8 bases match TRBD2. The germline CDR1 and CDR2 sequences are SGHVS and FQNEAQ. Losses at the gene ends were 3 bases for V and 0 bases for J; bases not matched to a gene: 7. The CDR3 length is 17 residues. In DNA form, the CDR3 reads TGTGCCAGCAGCTTTAGGACTAGCCCTAGCTCCTACAATGAGCAGTTCTTC. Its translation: CASSFRTSPSSYNEQFF.

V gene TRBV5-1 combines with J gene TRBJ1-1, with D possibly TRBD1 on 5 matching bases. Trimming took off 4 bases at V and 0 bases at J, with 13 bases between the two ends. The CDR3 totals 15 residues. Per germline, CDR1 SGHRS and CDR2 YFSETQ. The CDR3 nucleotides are TGCGCCAGCAGCCTCGGGGAGGGGCTGAACACTGAAGCTTTCTTT. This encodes CASSLGEGLNTEAFF.

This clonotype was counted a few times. In DNA, the CDR3 is TGCGCCAGCAGCCAAGATCAGGGCCTAGTCCACCTCTACAATGAGCAGTTCTTC. As protein: CASSQDQGLVHLYNEQFF. V gene TRBV4-1 combines with J gene TRBJ2-1; D possibly corresponds to TRBD1 (5 bases). Germline loops: CDR1 MGHRA, CDR2 YSYEKL. With 0 bases removed from V and 3 bases from J, the gap between germline ends came to 18 bases. The CDR3 runs to 18 residues.

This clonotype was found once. CDR3 DNA: TGCGCCAGCAGCTTGGGTCAGGTTAGCACTGAAGCTTTCTTT. Translated, it gives CASSLGQVSTEAFF. The chain uses TRBV5-1 and TRBJ1-1, with D uncertain. CDR3 length equals 14 residues. Germline V gene data show CDR1 as SGHRS and CDR2 as YFSETQ. V dropped 0 bases and J dropped 4 bases, with 10 bases sitting between them.

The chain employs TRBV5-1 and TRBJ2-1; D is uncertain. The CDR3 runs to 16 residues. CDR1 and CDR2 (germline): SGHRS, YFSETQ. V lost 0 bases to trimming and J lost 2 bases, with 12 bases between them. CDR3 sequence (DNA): TGCGCCAGCAGCTTGGTCGGGCTAGTTGCCTACAATGAGCAGTTCTTC. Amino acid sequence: CASSLVGLVAYNEQFF.

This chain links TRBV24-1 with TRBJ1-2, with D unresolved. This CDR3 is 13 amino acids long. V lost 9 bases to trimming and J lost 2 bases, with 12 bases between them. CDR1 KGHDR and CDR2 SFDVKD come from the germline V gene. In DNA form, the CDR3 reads TGTGCCACCGGACCAGCGTTAAACTATGGCTACACCTTC. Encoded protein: CATGPALNYGYTF.

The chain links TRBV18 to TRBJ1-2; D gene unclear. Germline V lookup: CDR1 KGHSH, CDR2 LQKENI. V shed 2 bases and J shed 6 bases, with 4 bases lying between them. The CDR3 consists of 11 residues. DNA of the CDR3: TGTGCCAGCTCACCAGGTCATGGCTACACCTTC. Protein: CASSPGHGYTF.

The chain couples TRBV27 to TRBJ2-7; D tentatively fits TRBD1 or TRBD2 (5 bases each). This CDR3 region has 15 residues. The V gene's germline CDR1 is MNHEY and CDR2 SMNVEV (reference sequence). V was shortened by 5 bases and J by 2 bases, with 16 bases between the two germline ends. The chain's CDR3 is CASSRRGVPTYEQYV. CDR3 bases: TGTGCCAGCAGTCGTAGGGGAGTACCCACCTACGAGCAGTACGTC.

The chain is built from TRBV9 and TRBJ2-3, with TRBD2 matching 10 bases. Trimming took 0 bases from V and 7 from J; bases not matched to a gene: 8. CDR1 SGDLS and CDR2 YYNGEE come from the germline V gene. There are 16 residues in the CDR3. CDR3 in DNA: TGTGCCAGCAGCGTAGGACTAGCGGGCGAATTACATACGCAGTATTTT. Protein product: CASSVGLAGELHTQYF.

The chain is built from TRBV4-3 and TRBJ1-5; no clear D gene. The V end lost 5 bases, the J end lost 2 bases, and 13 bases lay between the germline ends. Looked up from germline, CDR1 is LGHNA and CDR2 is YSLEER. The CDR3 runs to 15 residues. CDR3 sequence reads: CASSKILLGNQPQHF. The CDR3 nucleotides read TGCGCCAGCAGCAAAATCCTGCTAGGCAATCAGCCCCAGCATTTT.

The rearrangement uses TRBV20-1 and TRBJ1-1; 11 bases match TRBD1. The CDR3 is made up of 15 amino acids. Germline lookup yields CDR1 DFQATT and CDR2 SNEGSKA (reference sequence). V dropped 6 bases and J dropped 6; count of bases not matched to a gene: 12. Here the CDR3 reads CSAGSPGTGGAEAFF. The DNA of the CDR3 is TGCAGTGCCGGGTCACCTGGGACAGGGGGAGCTGAAGCTTTCTTT.

CDR3 amino acids: CASSLIRGLITEAFF. In DNA form, the CDR3 reads TGTGCCAGCAGTTTAATTCGGGGATTGATCACTGAAGCTTTCTTT. The chain recombines TRBV27 with TRBJ1-1; no firm D call. The V gene's germline CDR1 is MNHEY and CDR2 SMNVEV (reference sequence). CDR3 length equals 15 residues. V was clipped by 2 bases and J by 4 bases, with 14 bases between them.

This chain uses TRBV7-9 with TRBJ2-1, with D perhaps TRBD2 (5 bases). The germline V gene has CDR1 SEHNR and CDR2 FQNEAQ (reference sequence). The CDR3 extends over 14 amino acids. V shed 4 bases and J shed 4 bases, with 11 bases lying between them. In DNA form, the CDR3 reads TGTGCCAGCAGCTCCGGACTCAAATACAATGAGCAGTTCTTC. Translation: CASSSGLKYNEQFF. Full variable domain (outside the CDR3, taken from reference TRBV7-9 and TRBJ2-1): DTGVSQNPRHKITKRGQNVTFRCDPISEHNRLYWYRQTLGQGPEFLTYFQNEAQLEKSRLLSDRFSAERPKGSFSTLEIQRTEQGDSAMYLCASSSGLKYNEQFFGPGTRLTVL.

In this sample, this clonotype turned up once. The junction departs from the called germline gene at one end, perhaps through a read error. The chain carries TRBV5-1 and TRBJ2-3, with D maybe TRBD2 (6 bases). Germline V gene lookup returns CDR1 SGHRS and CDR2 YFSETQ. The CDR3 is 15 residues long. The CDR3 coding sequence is TGCGCCAGCAGCTTGGGCCTGGACTACACAGGTACGCAGTATTTT. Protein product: CASSLGLDYTGTQYF.

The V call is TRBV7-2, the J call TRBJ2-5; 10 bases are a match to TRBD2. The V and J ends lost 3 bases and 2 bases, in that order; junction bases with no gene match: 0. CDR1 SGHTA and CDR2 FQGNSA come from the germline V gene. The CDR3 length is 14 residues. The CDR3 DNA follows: TGTGCCAGCAGCTTTAGCGGGGGGCAAGAGACCCAGTACTTC. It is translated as CASSFSGGQETQYF. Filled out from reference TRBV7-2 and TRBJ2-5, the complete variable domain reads GAGVSQSPSNKVTEKGKDVELRCDPISGHTALYWYRQSLGQGLEFLIYFQGNSAPDKSGLPSDRFSAERTGGSVSTLTIQRTQQEDSAVYLCASSFSGGQETQYFGPGTRLLVL.

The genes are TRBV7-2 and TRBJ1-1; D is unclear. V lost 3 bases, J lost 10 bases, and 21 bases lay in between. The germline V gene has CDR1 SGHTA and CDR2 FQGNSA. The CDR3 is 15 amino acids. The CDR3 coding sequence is TGTGCCAGCAGCTTCCCCTTCCACGGAAGGGCTGGAGCTTTCTTT. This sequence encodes CASSFPFHGRAGAFF.

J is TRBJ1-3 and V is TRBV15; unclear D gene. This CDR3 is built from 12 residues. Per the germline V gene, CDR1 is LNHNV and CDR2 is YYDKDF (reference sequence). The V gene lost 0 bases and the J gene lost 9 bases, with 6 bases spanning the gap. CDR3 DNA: TGTGCCACCAGCAGAGATCTTGTCACCATATATTTT. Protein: CATSRDLVTIYF.